This entry concerns a single T cell receptor beta chain. Its cognate antigen is unknown. This specimen belongs to a study of cytomegalovirus exposure and HLA in healthy donors. The PCR had 60 Vbeta and 13 Jbeta primers. Clones were sequenced by immunoSEQ multiplex PCR, and TCRdb holds only the in-frame ones, with some missing. This table holds 130,000 to 150,000 clones, 9.4% found once. The CDR3 spans 14 residues. V was trimmed by 5 bases and J by 0 bases, leaving 11 bases between them. CDR1 and CDR2 (germline): SGHAT, FQDESV (reference sequence). Findings and caveats of the study: There were 150 to 200 TCR beta chains listed as cytomegalovirus-associated. Presence/absence analyses assumed roughly uniform sequencing depth across donors.

This sequence joins TRBV11-1 and TRBJ2-7; D may be TRBD1 (6 bases). Sequenced: PBMCs. This TCR was recovered from a male donor in good health and CMV-seronegative. The CDR3 loop is CASSPGTPSYEQYF. In DNA form, the CDR3 reads TGTGCCAGCAGCCCCGGGACACCCTCCTACGAGCAGTACTTC.